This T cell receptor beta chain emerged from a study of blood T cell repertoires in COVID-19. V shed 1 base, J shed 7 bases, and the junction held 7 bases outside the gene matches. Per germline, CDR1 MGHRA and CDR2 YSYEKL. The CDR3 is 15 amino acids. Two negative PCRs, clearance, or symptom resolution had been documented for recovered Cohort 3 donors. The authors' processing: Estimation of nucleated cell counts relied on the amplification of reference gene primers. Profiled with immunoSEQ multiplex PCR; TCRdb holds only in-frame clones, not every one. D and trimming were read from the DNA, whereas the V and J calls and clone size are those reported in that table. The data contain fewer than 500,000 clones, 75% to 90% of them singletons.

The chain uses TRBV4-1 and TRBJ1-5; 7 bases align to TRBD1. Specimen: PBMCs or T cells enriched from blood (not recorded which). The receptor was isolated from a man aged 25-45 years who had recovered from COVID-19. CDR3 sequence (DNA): TGCGCCAGCAGCCAAGTGTCAGGGGGTGGACAGCCCCAGCATTTT. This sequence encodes CASSQVSGGGQPQHF.